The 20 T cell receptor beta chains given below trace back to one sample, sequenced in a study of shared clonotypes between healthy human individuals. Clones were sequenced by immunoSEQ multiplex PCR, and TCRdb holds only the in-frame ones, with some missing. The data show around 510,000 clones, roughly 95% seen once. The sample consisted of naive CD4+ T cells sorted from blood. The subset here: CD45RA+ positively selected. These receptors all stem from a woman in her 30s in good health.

DNA for the CDR3: TGTGCCAGTAGTCTAGGACTAGCGGGTTACAATGAGCAGTTCTTC. Its protein is CASSLGLAGYNEQFF. The chain links TRBV19 to TRBJ2-1; 11 nucleotides align to TRBD2. Unmatched junction bases numbered 4, after V lost 5 bases and J lost 4 bases. Germline-derived CDR1 and CDR2 are LNHDA and SQIVND (reference sequence). The CDR3 is 15 residues long.

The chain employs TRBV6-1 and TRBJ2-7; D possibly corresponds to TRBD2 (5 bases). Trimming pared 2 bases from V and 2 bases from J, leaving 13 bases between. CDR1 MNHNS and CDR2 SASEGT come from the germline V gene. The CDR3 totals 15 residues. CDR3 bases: TGTGCCAGCAGTGAAACGCTCCGGAGGACCTACGAGCAGTACTTC. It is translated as CASSETLRRTYEQYF.

CDR3 loop: CASTGQGLGQPQHF. DNA of the CDR3: TGTGCCAGCACCGGACAGGGCCTTGGTCAGCCCCAGCATTTT. This chain uses TRBV28 with TRBJ1-5; 8 nucleotides align to TRBD1. Germline CDR1 MDHEN, CDR2 SYDVKM. J lost 6 bases, V lost 7 bases, and 8 bases had no gene match. This CDR3 spans 14 amino acids.

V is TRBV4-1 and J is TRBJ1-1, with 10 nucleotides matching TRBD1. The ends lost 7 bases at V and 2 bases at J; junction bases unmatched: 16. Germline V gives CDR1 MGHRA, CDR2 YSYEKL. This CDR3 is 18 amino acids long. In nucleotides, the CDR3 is TGCGCCAGCACCCGGGAGGGCCGGGACAGGGGAGTAAACACTGAAGCTTTCTTT. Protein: CASTREGRDRGVNTEAFF.

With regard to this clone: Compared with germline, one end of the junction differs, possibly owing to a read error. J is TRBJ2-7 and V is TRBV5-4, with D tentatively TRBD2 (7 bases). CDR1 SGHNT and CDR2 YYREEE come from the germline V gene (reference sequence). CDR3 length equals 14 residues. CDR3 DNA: TGTGCCAGCACCTTGAGGGGGGGATCCTACGAGCAGTACTTC. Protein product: CASTLRGGSYEQYF.

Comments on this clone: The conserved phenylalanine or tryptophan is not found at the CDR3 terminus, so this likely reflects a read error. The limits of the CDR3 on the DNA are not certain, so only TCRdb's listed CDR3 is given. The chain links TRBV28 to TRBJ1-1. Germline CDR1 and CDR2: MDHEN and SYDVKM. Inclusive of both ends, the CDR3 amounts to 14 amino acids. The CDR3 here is CASSLCTAQLSGLG.

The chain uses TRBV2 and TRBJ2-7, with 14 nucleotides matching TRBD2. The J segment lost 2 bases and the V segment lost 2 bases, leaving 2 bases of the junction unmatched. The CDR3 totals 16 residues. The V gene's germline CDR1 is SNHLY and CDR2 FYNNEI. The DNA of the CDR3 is TGTGCCAGCAGTGAATTGGGACTAGCGGGGGCCTACGAGCAGTACTTC. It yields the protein CASSELGLAGAYEQYF.

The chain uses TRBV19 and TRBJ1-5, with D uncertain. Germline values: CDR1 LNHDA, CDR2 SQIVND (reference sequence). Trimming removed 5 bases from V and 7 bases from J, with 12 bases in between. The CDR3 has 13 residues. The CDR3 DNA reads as TGTGCCAGTAGTCCATTAGAGTGGCAGCCCCAGCATTTT. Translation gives CASSPLEWQPQHF.

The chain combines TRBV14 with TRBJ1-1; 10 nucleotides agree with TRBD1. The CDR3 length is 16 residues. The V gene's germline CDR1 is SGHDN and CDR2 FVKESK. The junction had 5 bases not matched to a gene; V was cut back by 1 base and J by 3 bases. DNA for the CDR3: TGTGCCAGCAGCCAAGGGGACAGGGGCGTCGACACTGAAGCTTTCTTT. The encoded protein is CASSQGDRGVDTEAFF.

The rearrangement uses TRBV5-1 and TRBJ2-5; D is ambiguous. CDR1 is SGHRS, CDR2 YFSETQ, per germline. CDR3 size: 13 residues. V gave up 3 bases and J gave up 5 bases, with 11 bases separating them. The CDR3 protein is CASSSDSRETQYF. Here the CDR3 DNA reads TGCGCCAGCAGCTCTGACTCAAGGGAGACCCAGTACTTC.

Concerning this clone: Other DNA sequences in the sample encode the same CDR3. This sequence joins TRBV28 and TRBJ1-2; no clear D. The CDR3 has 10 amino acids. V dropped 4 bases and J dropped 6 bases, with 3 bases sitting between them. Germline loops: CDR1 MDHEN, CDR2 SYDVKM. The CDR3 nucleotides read TGTGCCAGCAGTTCGAATGGCTACACCTTC. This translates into CASSSNGYTF.

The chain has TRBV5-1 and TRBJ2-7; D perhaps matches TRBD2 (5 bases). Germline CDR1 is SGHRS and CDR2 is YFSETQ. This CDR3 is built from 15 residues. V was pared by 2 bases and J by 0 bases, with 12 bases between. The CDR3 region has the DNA TGCGCCAGCAGCTTACTAGTCCCTGGCTCCTACGAGCAGTACTTC. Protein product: CASSLLVPGSYEQYF.

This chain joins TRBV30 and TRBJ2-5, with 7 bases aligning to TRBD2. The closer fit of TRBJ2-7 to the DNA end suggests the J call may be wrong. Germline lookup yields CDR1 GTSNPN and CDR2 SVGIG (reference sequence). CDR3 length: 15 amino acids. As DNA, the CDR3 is TGTGCCTGGAACCGCGGGGGAGATATCTCCTACGAGCAGTACTTC. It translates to CAWNRGGDISYEQYF.

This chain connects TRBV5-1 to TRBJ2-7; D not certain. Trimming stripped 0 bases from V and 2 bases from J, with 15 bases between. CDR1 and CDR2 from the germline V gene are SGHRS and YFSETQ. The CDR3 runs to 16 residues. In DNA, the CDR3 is TGCGCCAGCAGCTTGGCCTTAAGGGATACAACCTACGAGCAGTACTTC. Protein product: CASSLALRDTTYEQYF.

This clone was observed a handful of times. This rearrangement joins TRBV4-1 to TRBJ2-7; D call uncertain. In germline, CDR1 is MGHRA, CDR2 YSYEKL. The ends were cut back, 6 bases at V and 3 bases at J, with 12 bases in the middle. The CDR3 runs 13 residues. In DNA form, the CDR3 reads TGCGCCAGCAGGCGGTCGGGCGACTACGAGCAGTACTTC. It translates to CASRRSGDYEQYF.

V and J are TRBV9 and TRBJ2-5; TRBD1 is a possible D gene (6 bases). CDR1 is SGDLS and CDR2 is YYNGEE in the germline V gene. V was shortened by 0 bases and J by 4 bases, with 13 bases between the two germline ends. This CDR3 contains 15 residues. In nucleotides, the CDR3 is TGTGCCAGCAGCGTAGACCCAGGGGTGGGAGAGACCCAGTACTTC. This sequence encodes CASSVDPGVGETQYF.

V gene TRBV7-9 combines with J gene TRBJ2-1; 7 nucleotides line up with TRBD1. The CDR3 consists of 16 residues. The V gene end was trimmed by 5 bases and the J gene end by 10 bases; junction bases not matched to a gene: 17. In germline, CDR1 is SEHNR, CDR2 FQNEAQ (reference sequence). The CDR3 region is CASSLPGTVQAKEQFF. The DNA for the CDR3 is TGTGCCAGCAGCCTCCCCGGGACAGTGCAGGCCAAGGAGCAGTTCTTC.

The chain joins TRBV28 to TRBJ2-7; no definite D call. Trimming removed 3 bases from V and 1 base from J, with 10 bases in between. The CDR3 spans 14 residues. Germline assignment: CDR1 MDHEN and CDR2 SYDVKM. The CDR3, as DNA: TGTGCCAGCAGTTTTTACGACCGATCCTACGAGCAGTACTTC. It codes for CASSFYDRSYEQYF.

The chain's CDR3 is CASSPGLAKETQYF. As DNA, the CDR3 is TGCGCCAGCAGCCCCGGACTAGCGAAAGAGACCCAGTACTTC. The rearrangement joins TRBV5-1 to TRBJ2-5, with 9 bases matching TRBD2. Trimming at V came to 4 bases and at J to 3 bases, leaving 4 bases not matched to a gene. CDR3 length: 14 residues. In germline, CDR1 is SGHRS, CDR2 YFSETQ.

The CDR3 coding sequence is TGTGCCAGCAGTCCCACTACAGGGGCGGCTCAGCCCCAGCATTTT. It codes for CASSPTTGAAQPQHF. The chain recombines TRBV6-5 with TRBJ1-5; 7 bases match TRBD1. V lost 5 bases and J lost 6; bases outside the gene matches: 10. The CDR3 runs 15 residues. Germline values: CDR1 MNHEY, CDR2 SVGAGI.